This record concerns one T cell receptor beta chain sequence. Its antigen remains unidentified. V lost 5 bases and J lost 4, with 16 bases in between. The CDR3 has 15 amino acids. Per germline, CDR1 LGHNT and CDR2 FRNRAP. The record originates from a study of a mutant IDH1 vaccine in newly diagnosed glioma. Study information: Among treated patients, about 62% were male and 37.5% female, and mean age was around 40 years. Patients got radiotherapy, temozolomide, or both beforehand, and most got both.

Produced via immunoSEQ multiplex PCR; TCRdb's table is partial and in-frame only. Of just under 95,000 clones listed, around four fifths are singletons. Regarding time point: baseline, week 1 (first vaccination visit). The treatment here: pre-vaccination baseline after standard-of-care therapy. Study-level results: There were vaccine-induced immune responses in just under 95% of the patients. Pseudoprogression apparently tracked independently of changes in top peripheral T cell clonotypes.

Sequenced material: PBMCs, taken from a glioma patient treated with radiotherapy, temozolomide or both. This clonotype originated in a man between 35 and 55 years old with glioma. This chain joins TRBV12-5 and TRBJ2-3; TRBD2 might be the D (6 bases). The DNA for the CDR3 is TGTGCTAGTGGTGGGAGGCCTGCGGTCTCAGATACGCAGTATTTT. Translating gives CASGGRPAVSDTQYF.